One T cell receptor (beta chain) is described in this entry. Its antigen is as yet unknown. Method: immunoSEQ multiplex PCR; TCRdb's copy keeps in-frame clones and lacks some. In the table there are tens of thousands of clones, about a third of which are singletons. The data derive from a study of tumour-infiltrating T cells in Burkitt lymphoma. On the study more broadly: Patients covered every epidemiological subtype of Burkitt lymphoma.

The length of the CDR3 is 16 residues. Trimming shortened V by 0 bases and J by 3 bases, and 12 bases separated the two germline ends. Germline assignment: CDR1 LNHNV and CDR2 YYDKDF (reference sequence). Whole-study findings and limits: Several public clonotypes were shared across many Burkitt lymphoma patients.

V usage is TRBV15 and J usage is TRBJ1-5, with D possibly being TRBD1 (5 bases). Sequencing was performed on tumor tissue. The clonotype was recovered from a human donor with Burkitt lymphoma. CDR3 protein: CATSRDVGRVNQPQHF. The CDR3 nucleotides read TGTGCCACCAGCAGAGACGTCGGCAGGGTCAATCAGCCCCAGCATTTT.